The entry below gives a single T cell receptor (beta chain) sequence along with its context. Trimming took 2 bases from V and 7 from J, leaving 14 bases between them. The CDR3 consists of 14 residues. Germline V CDR1 and CDR2: SGHTA, FQGNSA. The sample is drawn from a study of blood T cell repertoires in COVID-19. Study information: Samples of COVID-19 (acute and convalescent) were obtained from the United States, Italy and Spain. The cDNA or gDNA used as material had been derived from T cells, B-cell-depleted T cells, or PBMCs.

The authors' processing: Estimation of nucleated cell counts was performed using reference gene primer amplification. The method was immunoSEQ multiplex PCR; TCRdb's version includes in-frame clones alone and lacks a portion of them. The V and J calls and the clone size are those of that table, but D and trimming were determined from the DNA. In the table there are 100,000 to 150,000 clones, about 85% of which are singletons. J is TRBJ2-5 and V is TRBV7-2; the D gene is possibly TRBD2 (5 bases). This clonotype was sampled from a man at least 80 years old with active or convalescent COVID-19. The specimen sequenced was peripheral blood. The CDR3 region is CASSLNLGGGTQYF. Written as DNA, the CDR3 is TGTGCCAGCAGCTTAAATTTAGGAGGCGGGACCCAGTACTTC.